This T cell receptor beta chain originates from a study of Graves' ophthalmopathy and Graves' hyperthyroidism. The CDR3 sequence is 17 residues long. In germline, CDR1 is MRHNA, CDR2 SNTAGT. Trimming shortened V by 2 bases and J by 4 bases, and 18 bases separated the two germline ends. In regard to this clonotype: Its specificity is not known.

Findings of the study overall: Distinction of ophthalmopathy from stable hyperthyroidism by a 13-signature model reached approximately 89% sensitivity and 75% to 83% specificity. Detected in blood as well were most expanded thyroid clonotypes with frequency above 0.001.

The PBMCs originated from roughly 10 ml of fresh peripheral blood. The authors amplified TCR beta CDR3 regions from RNA transcripts. First-round RT-PCR used HTBI primers; second-round multiplex PCR followed. One entry per CDR3 protein, called by TCRdb with MiXCR from the multiplex PCR reads. The data hold 650,000 to 800,000 distinct CDR3 sequences, with about 40% observed a single time. This chain links TRBV6-4 with TRBJ1-3; D might be TRBD1 (5 bases). The TCR was taken from an adult man with Graves' ophthalmopathy. The specimen sequenced was peripheral blood. This chain's CDR3 is CASSDRPGHDIGNTIYF. CDR3 coding DNA: TGTGCCAGCAGTGACCGTCCCGGACACGACATCGGAAACACCATATATTTT.